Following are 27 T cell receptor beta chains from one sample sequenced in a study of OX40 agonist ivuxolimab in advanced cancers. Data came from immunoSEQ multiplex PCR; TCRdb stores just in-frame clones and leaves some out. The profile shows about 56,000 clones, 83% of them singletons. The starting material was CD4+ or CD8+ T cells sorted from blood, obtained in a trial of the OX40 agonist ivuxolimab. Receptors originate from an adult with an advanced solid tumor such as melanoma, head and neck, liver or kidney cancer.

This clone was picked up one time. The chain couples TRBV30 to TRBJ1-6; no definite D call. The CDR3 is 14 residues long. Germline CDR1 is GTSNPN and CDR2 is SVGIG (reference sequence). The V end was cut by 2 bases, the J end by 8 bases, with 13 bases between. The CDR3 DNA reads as TGTGCCTGGAGTAGAACGGTGGGCTATTCACCCCTCCACTTT. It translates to CAWSRTVGYSPLHF.

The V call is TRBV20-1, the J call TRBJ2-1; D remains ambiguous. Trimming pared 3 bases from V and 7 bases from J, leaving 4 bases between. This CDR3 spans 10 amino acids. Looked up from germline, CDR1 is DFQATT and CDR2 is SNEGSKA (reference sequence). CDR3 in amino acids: CSASLNEQFF. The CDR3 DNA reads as TGCAGTGCTAGTCTGAATGAGCAGTTCTTC.

The CDR3 protein is CASSLSTVTDTQYF. CDR3 nucleotide sequence: TGTGCCAGCAGCTTATCGACAGTCACAGATACGCAGTATTTT. J is TRBJ2-3 and V is TRBV7-9, with a tentative D call TRBD1 (5 bases). V lost 2 bases and J lost 2, with 8 bases in between. Germline values: CDR1 SEHNR, CDR2 FQNEAQ (reference sequence). The CDR3 is 14 residues long.

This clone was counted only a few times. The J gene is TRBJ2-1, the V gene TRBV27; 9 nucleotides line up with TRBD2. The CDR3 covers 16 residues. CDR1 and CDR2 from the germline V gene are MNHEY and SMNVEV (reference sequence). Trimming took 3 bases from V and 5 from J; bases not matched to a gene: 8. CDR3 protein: CASSFKKREDDNEQFF. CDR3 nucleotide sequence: TGTGCCAGCAGTTTCAAGAAGCGGGAGGACGACAATGAGCAGTTCTTC.

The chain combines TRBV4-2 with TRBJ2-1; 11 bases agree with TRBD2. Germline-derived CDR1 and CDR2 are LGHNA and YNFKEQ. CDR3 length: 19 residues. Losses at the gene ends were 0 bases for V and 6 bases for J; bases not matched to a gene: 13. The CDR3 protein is CASSQEGASGRRPFNEQFF. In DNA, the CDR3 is TGTGCCAGCAGCCAAGAAGGGGCTAGCGGGAGGAGGCCTTTCAATGAGCAGTTCTTC.

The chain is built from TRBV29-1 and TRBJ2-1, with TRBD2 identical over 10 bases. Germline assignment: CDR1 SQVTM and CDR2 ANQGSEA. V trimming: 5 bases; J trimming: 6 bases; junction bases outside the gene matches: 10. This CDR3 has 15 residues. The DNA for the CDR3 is TGCAGCGTTCCCTCAGGACTAGCGGACCTCAATGAGCAGTTCTTC. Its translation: CSVPSGLADLNEQFF.

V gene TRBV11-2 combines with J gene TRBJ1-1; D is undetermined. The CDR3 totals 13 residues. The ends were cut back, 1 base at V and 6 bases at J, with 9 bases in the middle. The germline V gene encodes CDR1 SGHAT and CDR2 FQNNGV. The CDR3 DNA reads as TGTGCCAGCAGCTTAGCCCGGGCGGCTGAAGCTTTCTTT. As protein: CASSLARAAEAFF.

The CDR3 DNA follows: TGTGCCAGCAGTACTAGCGGGAGATACGAGCAGTACTTC. This encodes CASSTSGRYEQYF. J is TRBJ2-7 and V is TRBV6-5; TRBD2 aligns across 11 bases. This CDR3 has 13 residues. Per the germline V gene, CDR1 is MNHEY and CDR2 is SVGAGI. After removal of 5 bases from V and 4 bases from J, the junction contained 1 base not matched to a gene.

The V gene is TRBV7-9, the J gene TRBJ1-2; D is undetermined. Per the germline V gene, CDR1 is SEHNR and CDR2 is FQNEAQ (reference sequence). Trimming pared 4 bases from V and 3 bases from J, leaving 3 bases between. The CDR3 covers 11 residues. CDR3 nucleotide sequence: TGTGCCAGCAGCTGGGACTATGGCTACACCTTC. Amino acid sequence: CASSWDYGYTF. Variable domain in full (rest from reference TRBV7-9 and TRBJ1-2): DTGVSQNPRHKITKRGQNVTFRCDPISEHNRLYWYRQTLGQGPEFLTYFQNEAQLEKSRLLSDRFSAERPKGSFSTLEIQRTEQGDSAMYLCASSWDYGYTFGSGTRLTVV.

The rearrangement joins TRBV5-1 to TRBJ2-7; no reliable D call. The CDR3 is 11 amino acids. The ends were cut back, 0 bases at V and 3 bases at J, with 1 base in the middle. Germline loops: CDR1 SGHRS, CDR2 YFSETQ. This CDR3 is CASSLGYEQYF. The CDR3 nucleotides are TGCGCCAGCAGCTTGGGCTACGAGCAGTACTTC.

For the CDR3, the DNA is TGTGCCAGCAGCCAAGATAAGGACCGAAGATCACCCCTCCACTTT. Its translation: CASSQDKDRRSPLHF. The chain carries TRBV4-2 and TRBJ1-6, with no clear D. The CDR3 contains 15 residues. The germline V gene has CDR1 LGHNA and CDR2 YNFKEQ. V lost 0 bases and J lost 10, with 13 bases in between.

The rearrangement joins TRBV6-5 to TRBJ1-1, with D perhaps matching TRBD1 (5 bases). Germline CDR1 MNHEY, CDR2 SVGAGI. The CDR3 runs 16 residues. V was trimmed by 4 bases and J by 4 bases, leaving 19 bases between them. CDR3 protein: CASSLGPRRGGTEAFF. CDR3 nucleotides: TGTGCCAGCAGTTTAGGGCCACGTCGGGGGGGCACTGAAGCTTTCTTT.

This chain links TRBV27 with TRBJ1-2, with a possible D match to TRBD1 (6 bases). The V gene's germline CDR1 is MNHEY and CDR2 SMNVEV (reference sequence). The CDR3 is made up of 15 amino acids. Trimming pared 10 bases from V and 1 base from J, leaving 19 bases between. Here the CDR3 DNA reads TGTGCCACCCATTCAACAGGGAGATATAACTATGGCTACACCTTC. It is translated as CATHSTGRYNYGYTF.

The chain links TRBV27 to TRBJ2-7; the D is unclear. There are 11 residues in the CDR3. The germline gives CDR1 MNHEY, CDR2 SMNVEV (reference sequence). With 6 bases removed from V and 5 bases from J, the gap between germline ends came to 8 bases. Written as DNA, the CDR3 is TGTGCCAGCAGGGGTAAGGACGAGCAGTACTTC. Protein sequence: CASRGKDEQYF.

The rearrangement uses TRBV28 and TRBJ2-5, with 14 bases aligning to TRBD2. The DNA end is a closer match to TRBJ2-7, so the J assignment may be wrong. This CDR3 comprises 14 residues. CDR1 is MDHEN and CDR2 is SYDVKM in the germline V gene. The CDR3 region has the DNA TGTGCCAGCAGCGGGACTAGCGGGAGCTACGAGCAGTACTTC. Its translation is CASSGTSGSYEQYF.

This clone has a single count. The CDR3, as DNA: TGTGCCAGCAGCGTCGGACAGGATAACTATGGCTACACCTTC. Its protein is CASSVGQDNYGYTF. The rearrangement links TRBV9 to TRBJ1-2; TRBD1 matches at 7 bases. CDR1 is SGDLS, CDR2 YYNGEE, per germline. CDR3 length: 14 residues. Germline trimming cut 2 bases from V and 1 base from J; bases unmatched to any gene: 2.

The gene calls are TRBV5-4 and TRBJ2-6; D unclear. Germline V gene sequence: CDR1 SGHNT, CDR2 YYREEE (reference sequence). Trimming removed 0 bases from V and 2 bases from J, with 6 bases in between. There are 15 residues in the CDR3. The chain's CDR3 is CASSLGSTGANVLTF. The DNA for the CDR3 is TGTGCCAGCAGCTTGGGAAGCACTGGGGCCAACGTCCTGACTTTC.

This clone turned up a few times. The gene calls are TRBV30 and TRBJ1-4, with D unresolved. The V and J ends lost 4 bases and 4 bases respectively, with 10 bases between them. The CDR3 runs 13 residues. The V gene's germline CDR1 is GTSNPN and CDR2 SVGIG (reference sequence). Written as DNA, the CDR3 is TGTGCCTGGACCCTCGGGGTTAATGAAAAACTGTTTTTT. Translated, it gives CAWTLGVNEKLFF.

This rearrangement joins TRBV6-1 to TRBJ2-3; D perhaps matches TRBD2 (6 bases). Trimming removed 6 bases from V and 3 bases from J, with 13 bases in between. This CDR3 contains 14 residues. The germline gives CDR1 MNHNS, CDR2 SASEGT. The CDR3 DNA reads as TGTGCCAGCAGGACGAGGGGAGGTACAGATACGCAGTATTTT. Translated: CASRTRGGTDTQYF.

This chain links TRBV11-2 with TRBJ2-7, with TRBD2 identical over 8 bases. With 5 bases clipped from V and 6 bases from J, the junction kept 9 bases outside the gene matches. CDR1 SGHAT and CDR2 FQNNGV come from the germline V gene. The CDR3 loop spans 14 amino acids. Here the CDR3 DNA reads TGTGCCAGCAGCCCAGCGGGGGCGCGAGGCGAGCAGTACTTC. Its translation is CASSPAGARGEQYF.

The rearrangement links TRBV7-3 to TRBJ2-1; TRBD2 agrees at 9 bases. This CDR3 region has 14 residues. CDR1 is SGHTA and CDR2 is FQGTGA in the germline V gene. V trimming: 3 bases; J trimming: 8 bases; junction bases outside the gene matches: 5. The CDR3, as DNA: TGTGCCAGCAGCTTGGGACTAGCCGCCCATGAGCAGTTCTTC. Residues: CASSLGLAAHEQFF. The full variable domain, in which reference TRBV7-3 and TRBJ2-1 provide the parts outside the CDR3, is GAGVSQTPSNKVTEKGKYVELRCDPISGHTALYWYRQSLGQGPEFLIYFQGTGAADDSGLPNDRFFAVRPEGSVSTLKIQRTERGDSAVYLCASSLGLAAHEQFFGPGTRLTVL.

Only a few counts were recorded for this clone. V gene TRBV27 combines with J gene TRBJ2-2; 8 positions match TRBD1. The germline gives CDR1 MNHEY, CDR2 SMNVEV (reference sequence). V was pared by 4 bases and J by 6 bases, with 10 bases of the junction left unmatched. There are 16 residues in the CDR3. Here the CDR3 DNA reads TGTGCCAGCAGTTCGACCAGGGGGCTAGTCGCCGGGGAGCTGTTTTTT. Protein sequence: CASSSTRGLVAGELFF.

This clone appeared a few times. CDR3 in amino acids: CASSSGQGTEAFF. CDR3 DNA sequence: TGCGCCAGCAGCTCCGGACAGGGAACCGAAGCTTTCTTT. V usage is TRBV5-1 and J usage is TRBJ1-1; 8 bases are a match to TRBD1. CDR1 and CDR2 (germline): SGHRS, YFSETQ. The CDR3 loop spans 13 amino acids. V lost 3 bases and J lost 8; bases outside the gene matches: 6.

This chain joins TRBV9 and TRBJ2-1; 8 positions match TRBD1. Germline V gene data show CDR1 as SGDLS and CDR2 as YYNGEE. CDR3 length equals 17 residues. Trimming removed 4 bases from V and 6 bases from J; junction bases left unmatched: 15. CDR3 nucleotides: TGTGCCAGCAGCCTCCAACCGACAGGGGTCGGTGGCAATGAGCAGTTCTTC. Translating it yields CASSLQPTGVGGNEQFF.

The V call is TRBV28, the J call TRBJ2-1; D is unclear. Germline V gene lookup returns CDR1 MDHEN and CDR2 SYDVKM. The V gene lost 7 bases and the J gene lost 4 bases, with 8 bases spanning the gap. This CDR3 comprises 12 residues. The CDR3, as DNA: TGTGCCAGCACCAACCGGTACAATGAGCAGTTCTTC. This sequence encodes CASTNRYNEQFF.

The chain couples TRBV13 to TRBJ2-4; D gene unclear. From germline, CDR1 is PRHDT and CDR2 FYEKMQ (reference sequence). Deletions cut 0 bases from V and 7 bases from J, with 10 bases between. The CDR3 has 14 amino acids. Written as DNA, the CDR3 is TGTGCCAGCAGCTTAGGATTCTGGCAGAACATTCAGTACTTC. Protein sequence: CASSLGFWQNIQYF.

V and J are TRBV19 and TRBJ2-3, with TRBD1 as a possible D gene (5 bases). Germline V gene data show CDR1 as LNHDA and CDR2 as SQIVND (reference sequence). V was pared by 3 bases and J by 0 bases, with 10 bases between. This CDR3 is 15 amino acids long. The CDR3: CASSIGHLSTDTQYF. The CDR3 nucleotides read TGTGCCAGTAGTATCGGACACCTTAGCACAGATACGCAGTATTTT. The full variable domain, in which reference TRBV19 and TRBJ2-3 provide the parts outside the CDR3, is DGGITQSPKYLFRKEGQNVTLSCEQNLNHDAMYWYRQDPGQGLRLIYYSQIVNDFQKGDIAEGYSVSREKKESFPLTVTSAQKNPTAFYLCASSIGHLSTDTQYFGPGTRLTVL.